Listed below are T cell receptor beta chains from one sample, sequenced in a study of TIL therapy for anti-PD-1-resistant metastatic lung cancer. Clones were sequenced by immunoSEQ multiplex PCR, and TCRdb holds only the in-frame ones, with some missing. The table shows 95,000 or so clones, with 50% to 70% occurring only once. The specimen comprised tumor tissue, sampled at baseline. Every receptor here comes from a person aged 25 to 80 with non-small cell lung cancer. Each CDR3 is given without its conserved first and last residue. D genes are given only for firm matches.

CDR3 protein: ASSLRAGKNSPLH
V gene: TRBV11-2
J gene: TRBJ1-6
D gene: -

CDR3 protein: ASSPHQGVNEKLF
V gene: TRBV7-2
J gene: TRBJ1-4
D gene: TRBD1

CDR3 protein: ASSSDRALNTEAF
V gene: TRBV28
J gene: TRBJ1-1
D gene: TRBD1

CDR3 protein: ASSDLRQGGQNIQY
V gene: TRBV10-2
J gene: TRBJ2-4
D gene: TRBD1

CDR3 protein: ASSYNNAWEQY
V gene: TRBV6-6
J gene: TRBJ2-7
D gene: -

CDR3 protein: ASSFQGRFGNQPQH
V gene: TRBV28
J gene: TRBJ1-5
D gene: -

CDR3 protein: ASGGQEISPLH
V gene: TRBV2
J gene: TRBJ1-6
D gene: TRBD1

CDR3 protein: ASSYGDPLDGYT
V gene: TRBV6-2/TRBV6-3
J gene: TRBJ1-2
D gene: -

CDR3 protein: ASSLSPGSGNTIY
V gene: TRBV7-2
J gene: TRBJ1-3
D gene: -

CDR3 protein: SVSSATGPQH
V gene: TRBV29-1
J gene: TRBJ1-5
D gene: -

CDR3 protein: ASRGLAGELF
V gene: TRBV5-4
J gene: TRBJ2-2
D gene: TRBD2

CDR3 protein: ASKEQGYYEQY
V gene: TRBV6-5
J gene: TRBJ2-7
D gene: TRBD1

CDR3 protein: ASGTSSQETQY
V gene: TRBV2
J gene: TRBJ2-5
D gene: TRBD2

CDR3 protein: ASSPGTNLHATQY
V gene: TRBV28
J gene: TRBJ2-5
D gene: -

CDR3 protein: ASSYSMGREDTDTQY
V gene: TRBV6-2/TRBV6-3
J gene: TRBJ2-3
D gene: TRBD2

CDR3 protein: ASRADPYSNQPQH
V gene: TRBV5-4
J gene: TRBJ1-5
D gene: -

CDR3 protein: ASSDRGTGMNTEAF
V gene: TRBV6-1
J gene: TRBJ1-1
D gene: TRBD1

CDR3 protein: ASSSRQGLNSPLH
V gene: TRBV21-1
J gene: TRBJ1-6
D gene: -

CDR3 protein: ASSGTSTDTQY
V gene: TRBV5-1
J gene: TRBJ2-3
D gene: -

CDR3 protein: ASSPRIAKGNEQF
V gene: TRBV4-3
J gene: TRBJ2-1
D gene: -

CDR3 protein: ASSQGSSEDQPQH
V gene: TRBV4-1
J gene: TRBJ1-5
D gene: -

CDR3 protein: ASSLGSGLSIEAF
V gene: TRBV7-2
J gene: TRBJ1-1
D gene: -

CDR3 protein: ASSVDWAHYGYT
V gene: TRBV9
J gene: TRBJ1-2
D gene: -

CDR3 protein: ASSSWTVQETQY
V gene: TRBV7-9
J gene: TRBJ2-5
D gene: -

CDR3 protein: ASSLVVGPGTAIYNEQF
V gene: TRBV5-8
J gene: TRBJ2-1
D gene: -

CDR3 protein: ASSLPFTDTQY
V gene: TRBV19
J gene: TRBJ2-3
D gene: -

CDR3 protein: ASSLTGNGVSPLH
V gene: TRBV7-2
J gene: TRBJ1-6
D gene: -

CDR3 protein: ASSELVELAGGRGELF
V gene: TRBV25-1
J gene: TRBJ2-2
D gene: TRBD2

CDR3 protein: ASSLDPRTSYNSPLH
V gene: TRBV5-1
J gene: TRBJ1-6
D gene: -

CDR3 protein: ASGGTGPNYGYT
V gene: TRBV27
J gene: TRBJ1-2
D gene: TRBD1

CDR3 protein: ASSNQGLSDNEQF
V gene: TRBV6-5
J gene: TRBJ2-1
D gene: -

CDR3 protein: ASSPLYPLDRPIGGYT
V gene: TRBV18
J gene: TRBJ1-2
D gene: TRBD1

CDR3 protein: ASSYSTSPLPYEQY
V gene: TRBV6-5
J gene: TRBJ2-7
D gene: -

CDR3 protein: ASSKLVIPGQEVYGYT
V gene: TRBV7-8
J gene: TRBJ1-2
D gene: TRBD1

CDR3 protein: ASSSGGTMETQY
V gene: TRBV5-1
J gene: TRBJ2-5
D gene: -

CDR3 protein: ASSIVSGREETQY
V gene: TRBV19
J gene: TRBJ2-5
D gene: TRBD2

CDR3 protein: ASSMTTSGTQETQY
V gene: TRBV19
J gene: TRBJ2-5
D gene: TRBD2